A single T cell receptor beta chain is shown here with its context. Its target is not known. The germline V gene has CDR1 SQVTM and CDR2 ANQGSEA. The CDR3 contains 13 residues. Trimming cost V 0 bases and J 0 bases, with 6 bases left between them. The sample is drawn from a study of Ad26.COV2.S vaccination and SARS-CoV-2 variants. General study results and limits: Spike-specific responses of CD8+ and CD4+ T cells were reported to display substantial breadth after vaccination. Placebo and vaccine recipients had non-spike TCR breadth that was similar.

Treatment: over 15 received Ad26.COV2.S at low or high dose, single or two shots; a few received placebo; per-sample allocation not given. It was on day 63 after the first vaccine or placebo injection that samples were taken. Donor was an adult aged 18-55 years in Boston. TCRdb's copy holds only in-frame clones and misses some; the assay was immunoSEQ multiplex PCR. Of hundreds of thousands of clones listed, approximately 90% are singletons. V is TRBV29-1 and J is TRBJ2-7; maybe TRBD1 (5 bases). This specimen consisted of peripheral blood, obtained in a trial of Ad26.COV2.S vaccine versus placebo. The receptor was isolated from a person aged 18-65 years who received the Ad26.COV2.S COVID-19 vaccine or a placebo. The CDR3 protein is CSVEDGASYEQYF. CDR3 DNA: TGCAGCGTTGAAGATGGGGCCTCCTACGAGCAGTACTTC.